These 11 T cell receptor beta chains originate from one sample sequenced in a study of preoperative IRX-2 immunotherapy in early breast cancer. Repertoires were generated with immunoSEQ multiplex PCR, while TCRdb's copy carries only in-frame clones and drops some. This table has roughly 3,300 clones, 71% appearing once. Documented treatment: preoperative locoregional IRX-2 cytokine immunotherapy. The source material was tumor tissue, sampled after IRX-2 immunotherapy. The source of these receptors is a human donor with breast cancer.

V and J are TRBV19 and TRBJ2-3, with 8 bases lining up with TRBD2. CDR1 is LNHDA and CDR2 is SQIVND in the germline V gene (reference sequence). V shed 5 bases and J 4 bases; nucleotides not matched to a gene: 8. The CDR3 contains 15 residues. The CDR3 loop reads CASSLGGLAADTQYF. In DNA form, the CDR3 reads TGTGCCAGTAGTTTAGGAGGACTAGCTGCAGATACGCAGTATTTT.

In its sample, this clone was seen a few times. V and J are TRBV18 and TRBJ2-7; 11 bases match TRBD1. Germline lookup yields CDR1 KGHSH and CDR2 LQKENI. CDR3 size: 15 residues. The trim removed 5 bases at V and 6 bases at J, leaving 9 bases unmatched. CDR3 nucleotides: TGTGCCAGCTCATCTGGGACAGGGGGAAAAGGCGAGCAGTACGTC. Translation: CASSSGTGGKGEQYV.

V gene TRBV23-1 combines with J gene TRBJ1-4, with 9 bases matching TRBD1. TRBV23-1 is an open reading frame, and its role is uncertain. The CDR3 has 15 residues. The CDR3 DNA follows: TGCGCAAAAGCAGTGCGCACAGGGGGCAATGAAAAACTGTTTTTT. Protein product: CAKAVRTGGNEKLFF.

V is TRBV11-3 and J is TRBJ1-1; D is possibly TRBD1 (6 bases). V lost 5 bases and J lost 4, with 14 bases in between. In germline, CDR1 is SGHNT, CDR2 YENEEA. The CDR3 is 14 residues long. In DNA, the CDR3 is TGTGCCAGCAGCCCCATCAGGGGAGGCACTGAAGCTTTCTTT. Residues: CASSPIRGGTEAFF.

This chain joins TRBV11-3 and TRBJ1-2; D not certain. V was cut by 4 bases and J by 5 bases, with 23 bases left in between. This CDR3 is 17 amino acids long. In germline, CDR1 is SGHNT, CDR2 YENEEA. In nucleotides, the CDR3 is TGTGCCAGCAGCTACCGCCGGGAGATCGGATACCTATATGGCTACACCTTC. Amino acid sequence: CASSYRREIGYLYGYTF.

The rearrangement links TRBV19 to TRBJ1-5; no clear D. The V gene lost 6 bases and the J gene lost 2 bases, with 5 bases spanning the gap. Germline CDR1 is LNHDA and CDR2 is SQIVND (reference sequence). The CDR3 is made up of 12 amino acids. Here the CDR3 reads CASRVGNQPQHF. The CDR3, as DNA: TGTGCCAGTAGGGTGGGCAATCAGCCCCAGCATTTT.

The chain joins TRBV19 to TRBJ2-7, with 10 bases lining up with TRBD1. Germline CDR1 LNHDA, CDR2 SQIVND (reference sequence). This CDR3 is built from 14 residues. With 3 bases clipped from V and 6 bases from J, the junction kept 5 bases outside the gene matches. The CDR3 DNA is TGTGCCAGTAGTATTCCCGGGACAGGGGTCGAGCAGTACTTC. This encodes CASSIPGTGVEQYF.

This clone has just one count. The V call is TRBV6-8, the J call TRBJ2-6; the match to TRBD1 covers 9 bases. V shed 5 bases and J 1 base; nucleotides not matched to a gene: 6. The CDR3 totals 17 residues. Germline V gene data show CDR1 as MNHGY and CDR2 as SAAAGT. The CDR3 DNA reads TGTGCCAGCAGTACCGGGACAGGGTGGTCTGGGGCCAACGTCCTGACTTTC. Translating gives CASSTGTGWSGANVLTF.

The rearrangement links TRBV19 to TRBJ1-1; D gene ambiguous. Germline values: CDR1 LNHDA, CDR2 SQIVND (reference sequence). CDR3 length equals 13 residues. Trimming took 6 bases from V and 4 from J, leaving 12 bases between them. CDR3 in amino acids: CASSLEWGTEAFF. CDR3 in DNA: TGTGCCAGTAGCCTGGAGTGGGGCACTGAAGCTTTCTTT.

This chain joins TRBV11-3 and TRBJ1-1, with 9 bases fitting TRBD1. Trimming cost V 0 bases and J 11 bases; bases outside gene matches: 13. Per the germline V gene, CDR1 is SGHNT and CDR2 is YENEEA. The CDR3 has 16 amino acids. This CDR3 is CASSLDPGQGSPGAFF. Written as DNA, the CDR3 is TGTGCCAGCAGCTTAGATCCGGGACAGGGTTCTCCGGGGGCTTTCTTT.

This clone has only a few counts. The CDR3 nucleotides read TGTGCCAGCACCACGGTGGGTTTGCGCACAGATACGCAGTATTTT. Residues: CASTTVGLRTDTQYF. This chain links TRBV28 with TRBJ2-3; D is ambiguous. CDR3 length: 15 residues. Germline CDR1 reads MDHEN; CDR2 reads SYDVKM. Trimming shortened V by 7 bases and J by 1 base, and 15 bases separated the two germline ends.